Included here is one TCR beta chain sequence, with context. The antigen remains unidentified. Germline CDR1 is SGHNT and CDR2 is YYREEE (reference sequence). The junction had 12 bases not matched to a gene; V was cut back by 6 bases and J by 4 bases. This CDR3 contains 16 residues. Systemic immunosuppression or autoimmune disease history was grounds to exclude patients. This record comes from a study of OX40 agonist ivuxolimab in advanced cancers. Study overall: Those treated in dose escalation had hepatocellular carcinoma, melanoma, renal cell cancer or head and neck cancer. Three patients, one with hepatocellular carcinoma and two with cutaneous melanoma, responded partially. Study results and limitations: In general, CD8+ T cells held more expanded clones than CD4+ did, on average.

Measured with immunoSEQ multiplex PCR; TCRdb has only the in-frame clones, and not every one. The table has around 60,000 clones, around 90% seen once. This TCR came from an adult with an advanced solid tumor such as melanoma, head and neck, liver or kidney cancer. The chain has TRBV5-4 and TRBJ2-2, with 7 bases aligning to TRBD1. Sample: CD4+ or CD8+ T cells sorted from blood, taken in a trial of the OX40 agonist ivuxolimab. CDR3 region: CASTRFTGVGTGELFF. DNA of the CDR3: TGTGCCAGCACACGGTTTACAGGGGTGGGCACCGGGGAGCTGTTTTTT.